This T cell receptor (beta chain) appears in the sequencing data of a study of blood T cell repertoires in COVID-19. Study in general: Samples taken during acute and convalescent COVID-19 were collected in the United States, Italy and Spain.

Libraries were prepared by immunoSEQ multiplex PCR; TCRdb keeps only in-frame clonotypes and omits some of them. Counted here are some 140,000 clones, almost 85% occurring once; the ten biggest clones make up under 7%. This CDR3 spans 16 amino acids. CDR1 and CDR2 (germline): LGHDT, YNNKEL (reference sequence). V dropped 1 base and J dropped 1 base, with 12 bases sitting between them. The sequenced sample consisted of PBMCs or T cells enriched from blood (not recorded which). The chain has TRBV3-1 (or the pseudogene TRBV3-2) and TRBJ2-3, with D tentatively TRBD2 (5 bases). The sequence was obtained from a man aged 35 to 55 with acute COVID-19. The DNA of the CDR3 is TGTGCCAGCAGCCAAGGGTTGAGGCGGGGCACAGATACGCAGTATTTT. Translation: CASSQGLRRGTDTQYF.